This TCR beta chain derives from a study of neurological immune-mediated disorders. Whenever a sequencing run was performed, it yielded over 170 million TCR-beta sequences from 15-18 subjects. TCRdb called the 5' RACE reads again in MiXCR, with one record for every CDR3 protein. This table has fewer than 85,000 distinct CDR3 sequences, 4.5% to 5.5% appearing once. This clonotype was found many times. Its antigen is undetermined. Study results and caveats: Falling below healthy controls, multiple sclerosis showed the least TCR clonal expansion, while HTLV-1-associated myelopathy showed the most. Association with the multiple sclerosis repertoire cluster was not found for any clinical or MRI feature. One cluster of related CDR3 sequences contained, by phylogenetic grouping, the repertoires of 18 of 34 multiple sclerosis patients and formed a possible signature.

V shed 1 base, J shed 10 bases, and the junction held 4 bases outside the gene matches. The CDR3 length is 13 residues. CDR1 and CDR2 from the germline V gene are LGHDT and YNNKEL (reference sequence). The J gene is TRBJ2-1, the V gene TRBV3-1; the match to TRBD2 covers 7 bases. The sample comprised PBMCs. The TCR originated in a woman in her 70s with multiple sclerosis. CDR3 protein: CASSQVGGGEQFF. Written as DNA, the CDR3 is TGTGCCAGCAGCCAAGTGGGGGGGGGAGAGCAGTTCTTC.